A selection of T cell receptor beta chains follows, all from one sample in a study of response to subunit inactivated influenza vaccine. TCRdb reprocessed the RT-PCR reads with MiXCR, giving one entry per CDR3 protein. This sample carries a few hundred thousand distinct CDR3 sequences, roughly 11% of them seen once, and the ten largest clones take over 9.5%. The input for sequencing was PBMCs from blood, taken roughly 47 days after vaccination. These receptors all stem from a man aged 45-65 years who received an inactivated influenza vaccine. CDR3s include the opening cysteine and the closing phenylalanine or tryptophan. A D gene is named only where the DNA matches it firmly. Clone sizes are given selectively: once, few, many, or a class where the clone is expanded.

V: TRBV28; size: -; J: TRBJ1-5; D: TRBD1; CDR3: CASSSLGQGVQPQHF; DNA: TGTGCCAGCTCTTCCCTCGGACAGGGGGTACAGCCCCAGCATTTT
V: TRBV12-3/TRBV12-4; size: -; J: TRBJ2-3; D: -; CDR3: CASSLLTGGAWTDTQYF; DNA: TGTGCCAGCAGTCTCCTGACTGGCGGGGCGTGGACAGATACGCAGTATTTT
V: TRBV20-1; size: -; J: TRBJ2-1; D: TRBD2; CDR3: CSPPTGGIGEFF; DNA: TGCAGTCCCCCAACGGGAGGAATAGGGGAGTTCTTC
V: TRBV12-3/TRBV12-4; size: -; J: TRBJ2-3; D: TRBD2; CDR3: CASSPLGLAADTQYF; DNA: TGTGCCAGCAGTCCACTGGGACTAGCGGCGGATACGCAGTATTTT
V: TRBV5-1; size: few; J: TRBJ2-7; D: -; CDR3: CASSLDGSRPYEQYF; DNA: TGCGCCAGCAGCTTGGATGGGAGCCGCCCCTACGAGCAGTACTTC
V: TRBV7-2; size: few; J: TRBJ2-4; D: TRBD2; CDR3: CASSSWTSGLAKNIQYF; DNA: TGTGCCAGCAGCTCCTGGACTAGCGGGCTAGCCAAAAACATTCAGTACTTC
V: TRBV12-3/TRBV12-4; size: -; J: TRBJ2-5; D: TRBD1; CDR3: CASRGRGTGRQETQYF; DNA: TGTGCCAGCAGGGGGAGAGGGACAGGGAGGCAAGAGACCCAGTACTTC
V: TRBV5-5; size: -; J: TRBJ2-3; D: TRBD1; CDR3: CASSQPQGGTDTQYF; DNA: TGTGCCAGCAGCCAACCACAGGGGGGCACAGATACGCAGTATTTT
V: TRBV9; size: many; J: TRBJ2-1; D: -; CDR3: CASSVAPSQYNEQFF; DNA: TGTGCCAGCAGCGTAGCCCCCTCCCAATACAATGAGCAGTTCTTC
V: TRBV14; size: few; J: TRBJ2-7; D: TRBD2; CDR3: CASSQDPGGSYEQYF; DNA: TGTGCCAGCAGCCAAGATCCGGGGGGCTCCTACGAGCAGTACTTC
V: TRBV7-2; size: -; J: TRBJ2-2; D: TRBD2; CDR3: CASSLVVSGGDTGELFF; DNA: TGTGCCAGCAGCTTAGTGGTTAGCGGGGGTGACACCGGGGAGCTGTTTTTT
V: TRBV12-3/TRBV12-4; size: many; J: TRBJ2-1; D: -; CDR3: CASSLGGRSYNEQFF; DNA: TGTGCCAGCAGTTTGGGTGGTCGATCCTACAATGAGCAGTTCTTC
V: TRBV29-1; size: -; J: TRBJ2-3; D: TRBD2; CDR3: CSVEEVAGVLDTQYF; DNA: TGCAGCGTTGAAGAGGTAGCGGGAGTTTTAGATACGCAGTATTTT
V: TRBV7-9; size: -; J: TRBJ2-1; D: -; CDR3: CASGPGLTNNEQFF; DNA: TGTGCCAGCGGACCTGGGCTAACCAACAATGAGCAGTTCTTC
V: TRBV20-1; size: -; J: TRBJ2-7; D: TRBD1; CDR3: CSARDGTDYEQYF; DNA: TGCAGTGCTAGAGATGGGACAGACTACGAGCAGTACTTC
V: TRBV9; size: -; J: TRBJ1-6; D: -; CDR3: CASSVAGDNSPLHF; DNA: TGTGCCAGCAGCGTCGCAGGGGATAATTCACCCCTCCACTTT
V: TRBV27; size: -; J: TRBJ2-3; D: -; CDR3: CASSFGIADTQYF; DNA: TGTGCCAGCAGTTTTGGAATCGCAGATACGCAGTATTTT
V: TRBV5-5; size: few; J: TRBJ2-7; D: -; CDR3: CASSLGFGGRITYEQYF; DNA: TGTGCCAGCAGCTTGGGCTTCGGGGGGCGAATTACCTACGAGCAGTACTTC
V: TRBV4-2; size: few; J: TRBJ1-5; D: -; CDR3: CASSQEGAYQPQHF; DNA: TGTGCCAGCAGCCAAGAGGGGGCGTATCAGCCCCAGCATTTT
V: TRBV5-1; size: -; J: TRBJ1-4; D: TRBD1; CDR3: CASGDRSNEKLSF; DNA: TGCGCCAGCGGGGACAGATCGAATGAAAAACTGTCTTTT
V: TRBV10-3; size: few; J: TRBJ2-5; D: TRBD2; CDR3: CAAQGGETQYF; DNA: TGTGCCGCGCAGGGAGGGGAGACCCAGTACTTC
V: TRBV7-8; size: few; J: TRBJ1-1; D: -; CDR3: CASSLDSGARAFF; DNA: TGTGCCAGCAGCTTAGACTCAGGGGCACGGGCTTTCTTT
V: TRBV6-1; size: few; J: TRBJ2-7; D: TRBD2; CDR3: CASSPGTSVNEQYF; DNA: TGTGCCAGCAGTCCCGGGACTAGCGTCAACGAGCAGTACTTC
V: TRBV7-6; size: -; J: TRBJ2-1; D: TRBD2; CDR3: CASSLDGGAFNEQFF; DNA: TGTGCCAGCAGCTTAGACGGGGGGGCTTTCAATGAGCAGTTCTTC
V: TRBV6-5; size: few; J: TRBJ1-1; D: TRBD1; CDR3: CASSYLDRGPEAFF; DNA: TGTGCCAGCAGTTACTTAGACAGGGGCCCTGAAGCTTTCTTT
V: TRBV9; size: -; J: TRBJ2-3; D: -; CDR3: CASSVALANTDTQYF; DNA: TGTGCCAGCAGCGTAGCCCTAGCTAACACAGATACGCAGTATTTT
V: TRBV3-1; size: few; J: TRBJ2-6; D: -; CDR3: CASSFRFQYGANVLTF; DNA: TGTGCCAGCAGCTTCAGGTTTCAATATGGGGCCAACGTCCTGACTTTC
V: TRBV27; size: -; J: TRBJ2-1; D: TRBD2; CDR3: CASSQRPISGRGGNEQFF; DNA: TGTGCCAGCAGCCAGAGACCCATTAGCGGGAGGGGCGGTAATGAGCAGTTCTTC
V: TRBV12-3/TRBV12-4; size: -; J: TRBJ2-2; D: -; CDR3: CASSLRQRNTGELFF; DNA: TGTGCCAGCAGTCTGCGACAGAGGAACACCGGGGAGCTGTTTTTT
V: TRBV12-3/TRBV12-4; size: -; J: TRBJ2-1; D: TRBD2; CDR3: CASSLGGGTGGEQFF; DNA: TGTGCCAGCAGTTTAGGGGGGGGAACGGGAGGTGAGCAGTTCTTC
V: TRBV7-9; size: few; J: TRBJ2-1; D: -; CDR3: CASSLNEGAYNEQFF; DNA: TGTGCCAGCAGCTTAAACGAAGGGGCCTACAATGAGCAGTTCTTC
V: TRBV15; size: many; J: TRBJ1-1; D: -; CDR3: CATSRDRFGNTEAFF; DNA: TGTGCCACCAGCAGAGATAGGTTCGGGAACACTGAAGCTTTCTTT
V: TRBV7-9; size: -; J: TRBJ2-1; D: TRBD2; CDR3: CASSFTSGHNEQFF; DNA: TGTGCCAGCAGCTTTACTAGCGGCCACAATGAGCAGTTCTTC
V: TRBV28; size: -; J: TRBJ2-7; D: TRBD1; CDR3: CASSPQRDRAYEQYF; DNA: TGTGCCAGCAGTCCTCAACGGGACAGGGCCTACGAGCAGTACTTC
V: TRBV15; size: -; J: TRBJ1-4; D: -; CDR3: CATSRAQGANEKLFF; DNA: TGTGCCACCAGCAGAGCCCAGGGCGCTAATGAAAAACTGTTTTTT
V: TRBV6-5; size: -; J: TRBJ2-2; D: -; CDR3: CASSYAGAGPTGELFF; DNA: TGTGCCAGCAGTTACGCGGGGGCAGGGCCCACCGGGGAGCTGTTTTTT
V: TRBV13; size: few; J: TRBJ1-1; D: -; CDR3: CASSSTGWGAPEGEAFF; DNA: TGTGCCAGCAGTTCGACGGGTTGGGGGGCCCCGGAGGGTGAAGCTTTCTTT
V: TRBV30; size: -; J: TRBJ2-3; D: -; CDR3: CAWSPSTDTQYF; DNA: TGTGCCTGGAGTCCAAGCACAGATACGCAGTATTTT
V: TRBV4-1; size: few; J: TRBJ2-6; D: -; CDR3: CASSPYSGANVLTF; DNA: TGCGCCAGCAGCCCATACTCTGGGGCCAACGTCCTGACTTTC
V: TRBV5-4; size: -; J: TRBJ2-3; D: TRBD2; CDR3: CASSFLAGGGADTQYF; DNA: TGTGCCAGCAGCTTCCTAGCGGGGGGAGGAGCAGATACGCAGTATTTT
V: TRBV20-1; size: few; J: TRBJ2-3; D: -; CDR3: CSASPRLVTSTDTQYF; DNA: TGCAGTGCTAGCCCCCGACTAGTGACTAGCACAGATACGCAGTATTTT
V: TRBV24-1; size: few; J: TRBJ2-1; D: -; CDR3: CATSHGPEAPYNEQFF; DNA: TGTGCCACCAGTCATGGACCAGAAGCCCCTTACAATGAGCAGTTCTTC
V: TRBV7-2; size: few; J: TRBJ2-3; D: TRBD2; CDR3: CASSSLAAGDTQYF; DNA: TGTGCCAGCAGCTCTCTAGCGGCTGGGGATACGCAGTATTTT
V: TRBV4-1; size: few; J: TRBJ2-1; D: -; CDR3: CASSQVVGGSYNEQFF; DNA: TGCGCCAGCAGCCAAGTGGTCGGCGGCTCCTACAATGAGCAGTTCTTC
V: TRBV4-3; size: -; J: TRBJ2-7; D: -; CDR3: CASSQDTGPAYEQYF; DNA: TGCGCCAGCAGCCAAGATACGGGACCGGCCTACGAGCAGTACTTC
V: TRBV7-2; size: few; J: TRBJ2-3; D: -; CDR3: CASSLGTSRAADTQYF; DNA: TGTGCCAGCAGCTTAGGGACCTCCAGGGCGGCAGATACGCAGTATTTT
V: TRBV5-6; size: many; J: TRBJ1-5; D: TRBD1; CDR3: CASSLGQGVGQPQHF; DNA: TGTGCCAGCAGCTTGGGACAGGGGGTCGGGCAGCCCCAGCATTTT
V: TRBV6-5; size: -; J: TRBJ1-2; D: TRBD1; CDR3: CASSSPTGGSYGYTF; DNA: TGTGCCAGCAGTTCCCCCACAGGGGGCTCCTATGGCTACACCTTC
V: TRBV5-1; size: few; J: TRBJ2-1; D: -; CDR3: CASSLSLTHNEQFF; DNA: TGCGCCAGCAGCTTGTCCCTGACGCACAATGAGCAGTTCTTC
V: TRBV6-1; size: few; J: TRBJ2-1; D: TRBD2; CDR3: CASLASGRGYNEQFF; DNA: TGTGCCAGCCTGGCTAGCGGGAGAGGGTACAATGAGCAGTTCTTC
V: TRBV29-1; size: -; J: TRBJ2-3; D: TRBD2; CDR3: CSVDPISGRTSTDTQYF; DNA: TGCAGCGTTGACCCCATTAGCGGGAGGACTAGCACAGATACGCAGTATTTT
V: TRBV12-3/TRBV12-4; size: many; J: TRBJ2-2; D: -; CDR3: CATLLGPGELFF; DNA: TGTGCCACCCTACTAGGACCCGGGGAGCTGTTTTTT
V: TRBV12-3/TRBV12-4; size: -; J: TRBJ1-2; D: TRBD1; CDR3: CASPPGTGAGYTF; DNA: TGTGCCAGCCCCCCCGGGACAGGGGCTGGCTACACCTTC
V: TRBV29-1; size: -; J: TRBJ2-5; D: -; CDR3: CSVGVLRGETQYF; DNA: TGCAGCGTTGGGGTACTTAGGGGGGAGACCCAGTACTTC
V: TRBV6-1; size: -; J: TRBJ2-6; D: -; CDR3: CASTRTRSGANVLTF; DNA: TGTGCCAGCACTCGGACCCGGTCTGGGGCCAACGTCCTGACTTTC
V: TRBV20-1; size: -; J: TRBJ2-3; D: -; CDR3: CSARDTGLDTQYF; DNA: TGCAGTGCTAGAGATACTGGTTTGGATACGCAGTATTTT
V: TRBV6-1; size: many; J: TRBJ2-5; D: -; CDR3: CASRDSHRDTKETQYF; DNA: TGTGCCAGCAGGGATTCTCACCGGGACACTAAAGAGACCCAGTACTTC
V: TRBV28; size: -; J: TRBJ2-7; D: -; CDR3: CASTGFPKYEQYF; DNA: TGTGCCAGCACAGGCTTTCCGAAATACGAGCAGTACTTC
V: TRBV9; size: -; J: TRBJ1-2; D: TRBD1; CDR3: CASSDAGTAPLANYGYTF; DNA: TGTGCCAGCAGCGACGCCGGGACAGCTCCTTTAGCTAACTATGGCTACACCTTC
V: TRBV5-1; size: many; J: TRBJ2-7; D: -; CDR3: CASSLGDRWEQYF; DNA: TGCGCCAGCAGCCTGGGGGACCGCTGGGAGCAGTACTTC